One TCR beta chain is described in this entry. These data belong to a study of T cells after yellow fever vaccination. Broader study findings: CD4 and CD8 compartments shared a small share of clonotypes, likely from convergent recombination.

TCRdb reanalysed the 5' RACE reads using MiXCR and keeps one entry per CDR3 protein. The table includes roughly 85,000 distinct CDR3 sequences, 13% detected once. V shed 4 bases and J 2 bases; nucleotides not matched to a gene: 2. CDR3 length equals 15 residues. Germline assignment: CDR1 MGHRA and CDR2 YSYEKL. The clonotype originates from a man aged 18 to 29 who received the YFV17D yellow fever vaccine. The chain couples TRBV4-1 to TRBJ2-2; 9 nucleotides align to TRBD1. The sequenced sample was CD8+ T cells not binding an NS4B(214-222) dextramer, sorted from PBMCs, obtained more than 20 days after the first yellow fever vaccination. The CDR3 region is CASSRGQGNTGELFF. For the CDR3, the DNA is TGCGCCAGCAGCCGGGGACAGGGAAACACCGGGGAGCTGTTTTTT.